This T cell receptor (beta chain) comes out of a study of Graves' ophthalmopathy and Graves' hyperthyroidism. Findings of the study overall: Most thyroid-expanded clonotypes exceeding 0.001 frequency were also found in blood. The model reached approximately 67% sensitivity and about 72% specificity for predicting ophthalmopathy progression.

Trimming took 8 bases from V and 6 from J, leaving 13 bases between them. The CDR3 loop spans 12 amino acids. Germline CDR1 is MNHNS and CDR2 is SASEGT. The authors amplified TCR beta CDR3 regions, and they did so from RNA transcripts for repertoire sequencing. Second-round multiplex PCR came after a first-round RT-PCR that employed HTBI primers. TCRdb used MiXCR to reprocess the multiplex PCR reads, holding one entry per CDR3 protein. The sample has 400,000 to 450,000 distinct CDR3 sequences, roughly 20% seen once. This clonotype was recorded at least ten times. Its target is unknown. The chain links TRBV6-1 to TRBJ1-1; D possibly corresponds to TRBD1 (5 bases). Input material: peripheral blood. The receptor was derived from a woman aged 18-29 years with stable Graves' hyperthyroidism. The DNA for the CDR3 is TGTGCCAGCGTCTCAGGGTCGCCTGAAGCTTTCTTT. It codes for CASVSGSPEAFF.